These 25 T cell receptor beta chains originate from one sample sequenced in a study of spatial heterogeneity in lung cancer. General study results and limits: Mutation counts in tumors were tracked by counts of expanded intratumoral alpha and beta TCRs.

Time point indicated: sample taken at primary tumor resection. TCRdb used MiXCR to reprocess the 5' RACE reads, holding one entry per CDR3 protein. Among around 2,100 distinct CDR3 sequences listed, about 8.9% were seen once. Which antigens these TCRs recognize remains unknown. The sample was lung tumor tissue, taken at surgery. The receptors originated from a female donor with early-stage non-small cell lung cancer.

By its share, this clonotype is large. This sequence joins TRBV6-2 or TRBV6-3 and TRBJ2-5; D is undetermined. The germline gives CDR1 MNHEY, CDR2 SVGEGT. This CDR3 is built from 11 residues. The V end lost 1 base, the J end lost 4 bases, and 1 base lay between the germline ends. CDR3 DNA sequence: TGTGCCAGCAGTTACTTAGAGACCCAGTACTTC. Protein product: CASSYLETQYF.

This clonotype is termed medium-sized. CDR3 sequence (DNA): TGCAGTGCCCCCCCAGGCGGGAGGGCCTCCTACAATGAGCAGTTCTTC. Protein product: CSAPPGGRASYNEQFF. The chain employs TRBV20-1 and TRBJ2-1, with 9 bases identical to TRBD2. From germline, CDR1 is DFQATT and CDR2 SNEGSKA (reference sequence). This CDR3 region has 16 residues. The J segment lost 0 bases and the V segment lost 6 bases, leaving 9 bases of the junction unmatched.

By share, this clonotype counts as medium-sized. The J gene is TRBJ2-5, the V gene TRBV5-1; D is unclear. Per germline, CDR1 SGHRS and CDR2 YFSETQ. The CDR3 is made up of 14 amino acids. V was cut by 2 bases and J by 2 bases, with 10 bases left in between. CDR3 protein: CASSFNRAQETQYF. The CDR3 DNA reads TGCGCCAGCAGCTTCAACAGAGCTCAAGAGACCCAGTACTTC.

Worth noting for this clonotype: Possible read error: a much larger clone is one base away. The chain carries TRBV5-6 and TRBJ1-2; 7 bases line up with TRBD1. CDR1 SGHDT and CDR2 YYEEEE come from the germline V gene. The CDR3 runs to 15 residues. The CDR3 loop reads CVSSLRDSAIYGYTF. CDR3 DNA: TGTGTCAGCAGCTTGAGGGACAGCGCTATCTATGGCTACACCTTC.

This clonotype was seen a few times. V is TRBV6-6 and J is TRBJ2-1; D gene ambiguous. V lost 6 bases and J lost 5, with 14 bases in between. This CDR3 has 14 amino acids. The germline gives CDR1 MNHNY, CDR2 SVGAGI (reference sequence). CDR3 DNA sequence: TGTGCCAGCAGGGGTAGTGGGTCCGACAATGAGCAGTTCTTC. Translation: CASRGSGSDNEQFF.

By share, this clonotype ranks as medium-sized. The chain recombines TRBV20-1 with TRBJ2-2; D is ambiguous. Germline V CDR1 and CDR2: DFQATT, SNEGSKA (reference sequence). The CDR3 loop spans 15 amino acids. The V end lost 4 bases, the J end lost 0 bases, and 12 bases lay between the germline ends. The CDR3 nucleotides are TGCAGTGCTAAAAAGAGCAGATCGAACACCGGGGAGCTGTTTTTT. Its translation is CSAKKSRSNTGELFF.

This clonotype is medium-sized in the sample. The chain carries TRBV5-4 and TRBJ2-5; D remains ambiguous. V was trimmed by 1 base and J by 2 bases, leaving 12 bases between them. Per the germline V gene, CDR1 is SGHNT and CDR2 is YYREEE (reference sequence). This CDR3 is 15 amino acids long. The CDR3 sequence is CASSLSPVQQETQYF. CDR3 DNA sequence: TGTGCCAGCAGCTTGTCCCCGGTACAGCAAGAGACCCAGTACTTC.

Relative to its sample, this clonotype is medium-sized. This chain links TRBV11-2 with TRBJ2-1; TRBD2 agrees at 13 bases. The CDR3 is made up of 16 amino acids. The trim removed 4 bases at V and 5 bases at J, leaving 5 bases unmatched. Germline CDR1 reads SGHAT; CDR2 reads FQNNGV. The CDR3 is CASSSRTSGGHNEQFF. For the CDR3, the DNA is TGTGCCAGCAGCTCGAGGACTAGCGGGGGCCACAATGAGCAGTTCTTC. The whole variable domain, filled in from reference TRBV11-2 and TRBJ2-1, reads EAGVAQSPRYKIIEKRQSVAFWCNPISGHATLYWYQQILGQGPKLLIQFQNNGVVDDSQLPKDRFSAERLKGVDSTLKIQPAKLEDSAVYLCASSSRTSGGHNEQFFGPGTRLTVL.

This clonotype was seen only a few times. CDR3 bases: TGTGCCAGCAGCTTGTACGGGACTAGCGGGAGCGGGGAGCAGTTCTTC. It translates to CASSLYGTSGSGEQFF. The rearrangement uses TRBV5-4 and TRBJ2-1; 14 bases agree with TRBD2. Germline CDR1 and CDR2: SGHNT and YYREEE (reference sequence). The J segment lost 10 bases and the V segment lost 1 base, leaving 7 bases of the junction unmatched. This CDR3 is built from 16 residues.

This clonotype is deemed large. DNA for the CDR3: TGTGCCAGCAGCCCGCGACTAGCGGGATCCGCGAACACCGGGGAGCTGTTTTTT. It yields the protein CASSPRLAGSANTGELFF. The gene calls are TRBV7-3 and TRBJ2-2; TRBD2 matches at 11 bases. CDR3 length: 18 residues. V was pared by 5 bases and J by 0 bases, with 8 bases of the junction left unmatched. From germline, CDR1 is SGHTA and CDR2 FQGTGA.

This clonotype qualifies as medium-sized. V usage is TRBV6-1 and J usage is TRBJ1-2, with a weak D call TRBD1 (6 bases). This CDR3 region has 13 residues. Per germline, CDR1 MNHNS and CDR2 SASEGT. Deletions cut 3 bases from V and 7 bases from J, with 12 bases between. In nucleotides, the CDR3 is TGTGCCAGCAGTGAGAGACAGGCTGTTGGCTACACCTTC. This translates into CASSERQAVGYTF.

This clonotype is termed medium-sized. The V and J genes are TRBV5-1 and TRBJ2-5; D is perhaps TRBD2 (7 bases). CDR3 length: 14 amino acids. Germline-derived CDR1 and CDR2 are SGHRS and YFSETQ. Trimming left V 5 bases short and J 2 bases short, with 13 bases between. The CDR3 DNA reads TGCGCCAGCAGTAGGAAGGGGGGGCAAGAGACCCAGTACTTC. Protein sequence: CASSRKGGQETQYF. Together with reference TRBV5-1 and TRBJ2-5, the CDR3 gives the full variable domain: KAGVTQTPRYLIKTRGQQVTLSCSPISGHRSVSWYQQTPGQGLQFLFEYFSETQRNKGNFPGRFSGRQFSNSRSEMNVSTLELGDSALYLCASSRKGGQETQYFGPGTRLLVL.

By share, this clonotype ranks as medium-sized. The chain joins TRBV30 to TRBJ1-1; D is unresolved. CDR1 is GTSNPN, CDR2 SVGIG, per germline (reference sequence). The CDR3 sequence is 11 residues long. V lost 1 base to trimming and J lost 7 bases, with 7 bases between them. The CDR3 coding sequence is TGTGCCTGGAGTGGGTACGGTGAAGCTTTCTTT. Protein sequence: CAWSGYGEAFF.

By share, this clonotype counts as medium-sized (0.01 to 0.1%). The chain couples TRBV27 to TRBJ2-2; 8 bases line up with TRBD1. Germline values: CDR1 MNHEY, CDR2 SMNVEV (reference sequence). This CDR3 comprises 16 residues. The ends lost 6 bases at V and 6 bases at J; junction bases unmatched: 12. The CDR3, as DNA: TGTGCCAGCAGGGGAGACAGGGGCGCTGGCTCCGGGGAGCTGTTTTTT. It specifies CASRGDRGAGSGELFF.

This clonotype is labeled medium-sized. CDR3 DNA: TGCAGCGTTGGGGGACTAGCGGGAGGTCAAAACATTCAGTACTTC. It codes for CSVGGLAGGQNIQYF. The chain combines TRBV29-1 with TRBJ2-4, with 15 bases identical to TRBD2. The CDR3 covers 15 residues. Losses at the gene ends were 4 bases for V and 5 bases for J; bases not matched to a gene: 3. Germline V gene sequence: CDR1 SQVTM, CDR2 ANQGSEA. Full variable domain (missing parts from reference TRBV29-1 and TRBJ2-4): SAVISQKPSRDICQRGTSLTIQCQVDSQVTMMFWYRQQPGQSLTLIATANQGSEATYESGFVIDKFPISRPNLTFSTLTVSNMSPEDSSIYLCSVGGLAGGQNIQYFGAGTRLSVL.

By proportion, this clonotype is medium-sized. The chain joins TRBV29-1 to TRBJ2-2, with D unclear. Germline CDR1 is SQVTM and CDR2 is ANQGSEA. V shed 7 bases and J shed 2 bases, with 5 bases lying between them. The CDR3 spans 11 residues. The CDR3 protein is CSAVNTGELFF. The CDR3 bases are TGCAGCGCCGTTAACACCGGGGAGCTGTTTTTT.

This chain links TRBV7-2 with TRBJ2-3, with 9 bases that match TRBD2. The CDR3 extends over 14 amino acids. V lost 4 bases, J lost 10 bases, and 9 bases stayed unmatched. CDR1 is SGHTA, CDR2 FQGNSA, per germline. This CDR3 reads CASSSFPSGDAQYF. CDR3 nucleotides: TGTGCCAGCAGCTCTTTTCCTAGCGGGGACGCGCAGTATTTT.

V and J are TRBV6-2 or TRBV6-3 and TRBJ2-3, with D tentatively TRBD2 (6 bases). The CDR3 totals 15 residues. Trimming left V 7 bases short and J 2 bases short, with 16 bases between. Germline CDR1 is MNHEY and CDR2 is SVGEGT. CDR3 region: CASTPRGLHTDTQYF. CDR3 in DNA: TGTGCCAGCACCCCTAGGGGACTTCACACAGATACGCAGTATTTT.

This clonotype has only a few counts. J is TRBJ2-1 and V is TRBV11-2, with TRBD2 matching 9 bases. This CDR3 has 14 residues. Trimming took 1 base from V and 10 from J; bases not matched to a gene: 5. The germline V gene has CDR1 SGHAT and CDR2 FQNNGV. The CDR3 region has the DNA TGTGCCAGCAGCTTAGTTGGCCTAGCGGGGGAGCAGTTCTTC. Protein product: CASSLVGLAGEQFF.

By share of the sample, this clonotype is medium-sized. CDR3 residues: CASSFLLQETQYF. In DNA form, the CDR3 reads TGTGCCAGCAGCTTCCTCCTCCAAGAGACCCAGTACTTC. The chain recombines TRBV5-5 with TRBJ2-5; no reliable D call. Trimming shortened V by 2 bases and J by 1 base, and 6 bases separated the two germline ends. Germline values: CDR1 SGHKS, CDR2 YYEKEE (reference sequence). CDR3 length equals 13 residues.

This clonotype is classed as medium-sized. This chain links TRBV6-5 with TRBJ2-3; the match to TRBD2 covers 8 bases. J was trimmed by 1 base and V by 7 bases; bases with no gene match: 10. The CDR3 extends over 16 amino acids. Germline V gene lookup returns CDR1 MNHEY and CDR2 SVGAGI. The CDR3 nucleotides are TGTGCCAGCACTATTAATAGCGGGGTCGGCACAGATACGCAGTATTTT. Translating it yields CASTINSGVGTDTQYF.

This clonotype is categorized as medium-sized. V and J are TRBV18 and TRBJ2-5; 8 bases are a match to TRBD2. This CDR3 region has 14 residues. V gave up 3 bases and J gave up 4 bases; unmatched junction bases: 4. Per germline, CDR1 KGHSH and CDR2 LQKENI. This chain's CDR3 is CASSPTSAGETQYF. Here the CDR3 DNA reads TGTGCCAGCTCACCGACTAGCGCCGGAGAGACCCAGTACTTC.

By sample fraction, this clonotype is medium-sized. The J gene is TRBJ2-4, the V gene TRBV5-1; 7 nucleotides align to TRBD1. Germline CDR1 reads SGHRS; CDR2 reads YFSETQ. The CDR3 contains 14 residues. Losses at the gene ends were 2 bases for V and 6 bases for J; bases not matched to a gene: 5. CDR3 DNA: TGCGCCAGCAGCTTAGACAGGGTCGCAAACATTCAGTACTTC. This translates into CASSLDRVANIQYF.

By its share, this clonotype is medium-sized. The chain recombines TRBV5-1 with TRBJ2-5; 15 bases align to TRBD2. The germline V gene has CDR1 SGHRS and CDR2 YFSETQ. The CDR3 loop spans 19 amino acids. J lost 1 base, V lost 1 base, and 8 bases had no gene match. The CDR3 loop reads CASSLLPGLAGGPQETQYF. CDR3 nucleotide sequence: TGCGCCAGCAGCTTGCTTCCGGGACTAGCGGGAGGACCCCAAGAGACCCAGTACTTC. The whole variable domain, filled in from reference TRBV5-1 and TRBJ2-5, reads KAGVTQTPRYLIKTRGQQVTLSCSPISGHRSVSWYQQTPGQGLQFLFEYFSETQRNKGNFPGRFSGRQFSNSRSEMNVSTLELGDSALYLCASSLLPGLAGGPQETQYFGPGTRLLVL.

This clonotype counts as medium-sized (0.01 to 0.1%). The CDR3 DNA sequence: TGTGCCAGCTCCGGCCGGGGACCCTATGGCTACACCTTC. Protein product: CASSGRGPYGYTF. The chain employs TRBV4-2 and TRBJ1-2; D is possibly TRBD1 (5 bases). The germline V gene encodes CDR1 LGHNA and CDR2 YNFKEQ. The CDR3 is made up of 13 amino acids. V was shortened by 8 bases and J by 4 bases, with 14 bases between the two germline ends.